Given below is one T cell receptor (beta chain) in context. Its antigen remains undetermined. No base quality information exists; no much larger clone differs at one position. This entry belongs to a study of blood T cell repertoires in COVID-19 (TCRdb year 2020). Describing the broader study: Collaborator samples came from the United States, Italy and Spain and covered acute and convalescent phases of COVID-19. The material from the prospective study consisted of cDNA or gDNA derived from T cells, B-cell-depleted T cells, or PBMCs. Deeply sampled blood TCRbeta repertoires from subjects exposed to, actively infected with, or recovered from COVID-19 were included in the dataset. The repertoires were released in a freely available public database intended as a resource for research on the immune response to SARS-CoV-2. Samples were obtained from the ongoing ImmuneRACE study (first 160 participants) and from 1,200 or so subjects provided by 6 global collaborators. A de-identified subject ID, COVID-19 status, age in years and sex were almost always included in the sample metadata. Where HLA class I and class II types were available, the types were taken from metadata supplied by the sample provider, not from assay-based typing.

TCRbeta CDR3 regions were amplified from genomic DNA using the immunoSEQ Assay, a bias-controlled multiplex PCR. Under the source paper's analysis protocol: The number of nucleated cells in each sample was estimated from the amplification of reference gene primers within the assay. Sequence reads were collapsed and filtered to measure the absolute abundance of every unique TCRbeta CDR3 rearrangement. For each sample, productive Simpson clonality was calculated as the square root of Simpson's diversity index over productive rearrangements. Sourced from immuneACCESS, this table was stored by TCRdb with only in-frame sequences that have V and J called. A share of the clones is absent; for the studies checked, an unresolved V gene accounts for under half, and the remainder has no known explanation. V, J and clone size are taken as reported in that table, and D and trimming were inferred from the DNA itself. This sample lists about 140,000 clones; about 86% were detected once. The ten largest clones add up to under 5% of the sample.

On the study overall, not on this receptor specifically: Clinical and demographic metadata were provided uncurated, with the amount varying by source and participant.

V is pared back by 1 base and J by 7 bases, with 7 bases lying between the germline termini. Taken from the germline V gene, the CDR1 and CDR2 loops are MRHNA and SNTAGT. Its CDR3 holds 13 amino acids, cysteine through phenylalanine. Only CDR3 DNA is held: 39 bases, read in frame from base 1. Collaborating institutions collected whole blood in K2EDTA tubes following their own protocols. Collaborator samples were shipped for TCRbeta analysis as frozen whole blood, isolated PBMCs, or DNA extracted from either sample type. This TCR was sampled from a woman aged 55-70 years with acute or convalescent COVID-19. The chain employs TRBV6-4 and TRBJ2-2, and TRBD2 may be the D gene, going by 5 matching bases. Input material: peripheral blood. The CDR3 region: CASSDYEGGELFF. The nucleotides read TGTGCCAGCAGTGACTACGAGGGCGGGGAGCTGTTTTTT.